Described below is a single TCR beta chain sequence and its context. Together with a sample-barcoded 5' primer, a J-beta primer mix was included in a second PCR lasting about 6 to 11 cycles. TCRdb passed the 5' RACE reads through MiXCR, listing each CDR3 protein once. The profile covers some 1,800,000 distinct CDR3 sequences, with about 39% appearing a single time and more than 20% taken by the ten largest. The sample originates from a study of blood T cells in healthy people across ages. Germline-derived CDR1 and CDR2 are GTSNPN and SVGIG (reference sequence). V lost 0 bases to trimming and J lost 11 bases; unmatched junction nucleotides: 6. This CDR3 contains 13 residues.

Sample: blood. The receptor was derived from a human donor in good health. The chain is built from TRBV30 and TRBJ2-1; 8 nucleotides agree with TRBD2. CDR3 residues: CAWSVPRGGQQFF. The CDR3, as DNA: TGTGCCTGGAGTGTACCCCGGGGGGGACAGCAGTTCTTC.